Each of the 15 T cell receptor beta chains below was sequenced from the same sample in a study of Tregs in tolerant kidney transplant recipients. Method: immunoSEQ multiplex PCR; TCRdb's copy keeps in-frame clones and lacks some. Recorded for this sample: 9,000 to 13,000 clones. Related graft donors supplied nonmyeloablative bone marrow transplants, and mixed chimerism was transient. The material was CD8+ T cells from blood (PBMCs), obtained 24 months after the transplant. These receptors were taken from a human patient who received a combined kidney and bone marrow transplant. Some T cells may originate from the graft donor.

A word on this clone: The read is 3 residues too short to cover the CDR3 end, so that end is filled in from the germline J gene. The chain combines TRBV19 with TRBJ1-1; the D gene is possibly TRBD1 (6 bases). This CDR3 is built from 15 residues. Trimming cost V 7 bases and J 4 bases, with 19 bases left between them. Germline V gene lookup returns CDR1 LNHDA and CDR2 SQIVND (reference sequence). The CDR3 sequence is CASTLIWGLVTEAFF. The CDR3 bases that were read are TGTGCCAGTACCCTGATCTGGGGGCTGGTCACTGAA. Complete variable domain (other parts from reference TRBV19 and TRBJ1-1): DGGITQSPKYLFRKEGQNVTLSCEQNLNHDAMYWYRQDPGQGLRLIYYSQIVNDFQKGDIAEGYSVSREKKESFPLTVTSAQKNPTAFYLCASTLIWGLVTEAFFGQGTRLTVV.

As regards this clone: The CDR3 end is not reached by the read, which stops 3 residues before it; the germline J gene fills it in. The V and J genes are TRBV30 and TRBJ2-7; 9 nucleotides match TRBD2. The germline CDR1 and CDR2 sequences are GTSNPN and SVGIG (reference sequence). CDR3 length: 14 residues. Trimming took 1 base from V and 0 from J; bases not matched to a gene: 1. Incomplete CDR3 DNA: TGTGCCTGGAGTGGGGGACTAGCCTCCTACGAG. Amino acid sequence: CAWSGGLASYE. The full CDR3 reads CAWSGGLASYEQYF.

As regards this clone: The read falls 3 residues short of the CDR3 end, and the missing part is taken from the germline J gene. The chain joins TRBV7-6 to TRBJ2-3, with D perhaps TRBD2 (5 bases). CDR3 length: 13 amino acids. V lost 4 bases and J lost 6, with 11 bases in between. CDR1 and CDR2 from the germline V gene are SGHVS and FNYEAQ. The part of the CDR3 DNA that was read is TGTGCCAGCAGCTCAACCGAGGGCGATACG. The encoded protein is CASSSTEGDT. The complete CDR3 reads CASSSTEGDTQYF.

Comments on this clone: The CDR3 goes on 3 residues after the read ends, and that part is filled in from the germline J gene. The chain links TRBV28 to TRBJ1-2; unclear D gene. CDR1 is MDHEN and CDR2 is SYDVKM in the germline V gene. Trimming stripped 4 bases from V and 4 bases from J, with 13 bases between. This CDR3 is 14 amino acids long. The CDR3 bases that were read are TGTGCCAGCAGTTCGGGTATTCATACCTATGGC. It translates to CASSSGIHTYG. The entire CDR3 reads CASSSGIHTYGYTF.

Incomplete CDR3 DNA: TGCAGCGCGGGAAGGACTATTGAA. Amino acid sequence: CSAGRTIE. The complete CDR3 protein is CSAGRTIEAFF. The chain joins TRBV29-1 to TRBJ1-1; D is unclear. The read comes to an end 3 residues before the CDR3 does, leaving the germline J gene to fill in the end. Trimming took off 7 bases at V and 7 bases at J, with 13 bases between the two ends. The CDR3 contains 11 residues. The V gene's germline CDR1 is SQVTM and CDR2 ANQGSEA.

Comments on this clone: From the germline J gene comes the end of the CDR3, since the read stops 3 residues before it. The chain uses TRBV7-3 and TRBJ1-1; 9 bases agree with TRBD1. Germline CDR1 is SGHTA and CDR2 is FQGTGA. The CDR3 sequence is 17 residues long. Trimming took 5 bases from V and 5 from J; bases not matched to a gene: 15. This CDR3 is CASSPGGTGMADTEAFF. CDR3 DNA (partial): TGTGCCAGCAGCCCTGGGGGGACAGGGATGGCGGATACTGAA.

In regard to this clone: The read stops 3 residues short of the end of the CDR3; the missing end is completed from the germline J gene. The rearrangement uses TRBV11-2 and TRBJ2-7, with D perhaps matching TRBD1 (6 bases). V lost 3 bases and J 4 bases, leaving 16 bases between the germline ends. The CDR3 sequence is 15 residues long. The germline V gene encodes CDR1 SGHAT and CDR2 FQNNGV. Partial CDR3 DNA: TGTGCCAGCAGCTTCTACAGGGATATTTCGTACGAG. Its translation: CASSFYRDISYE. In full, the CDR3 reads CASSFYRDISYEQYF.

CDR3 DNA (partial): TGTGCCAGCAGCCAAGATCCGGGACAGGGGTCCACTGAA. This translates into CASSQDPGQGSTE. The full CDR3 protein is CASSQDPGQGSTEAFF. The genes are TRBV4-2 and TRBJ1-1; 10 nucleotides align to TRBD1. The read falls 3 residues short of the CDR3 end, and the missing part is taken from the germline J gene. Losses at the gene ends were 0 bases for V and 4 bases for J; bases not matched to a gene: 5. CDR1 and CDR2 (germline): LGHNA, YNFKEQ. This CDR3 spans 16 amino acids.

Details on this clone: The CDR3 end falls 3 residues outside the read, so it is completed with the germline J gene. The chain uses TRBV5-5 and TRBJ1-5; D is possibly TRBD1 (5 bases). V lost 2 bases and J lost 7, with 10 bases in between. Germline CDR1 SGHKS, CDR2 YYEKEE (reference sequence). This CDR3 has 13 residues. The sequenced CDR3 bases are TGTGCCAGCAGCTTTGGGGCCCAGCAGCCC. This translates into CASSFGAQQP. The full CDR3 protein reads CASSFGAQQPQHF.

As to this clone: Read coverage stops 3 residues before the CDR3 terminus; the germline J gene supplies the remainder. The rearrangement links TRBV5-1 to TRBJ2-5, with TRBD2 matching 14 bases. This CDR3 has 16 residues. V dropped 4 bases and J dropped 5; count of bases not matched to a gene: 7. CDR1 is SGHRS, CDR2 YFSETQ, per germline. Partial CDR3 DNA: TGCGCCAGCAGCCTTGGACTAGCGGGAGGTCCCGAGACC. Translated, it gives CASSLGLAGGPET. The whole CDR3 sequence reads CASSLGLAGGPETQYF.

Details on this clone: The read terminates 3 residues ahead of where the CDR3 ends, so the germline J gene completes it. The chain couples TRBV19 to TRBJ1-2; 9 nucleotides agree with TRBD1. The CDR3 runs to 16 residues. V trimming: 5 bases; J trimming: 5 bases; junction bases outside the gene matches: 12. Germline CDR1 is LNHDA and CDR2 is SQIVND (reference sequence). The part of the CDR3 DNA that was read is TGTGCCAGTAGTGCACAGGGGGCGAAAAGGAGGTATGGC. Its protein is CASSAQGAKRRYG. The whole CDR3 reads CASSAQGAKRRYGYTF.

As concerns this clone: Read data end 3 residues before the CDR3 end; the end is taken from the germline J gene. The chain recombines TRBV20-1 with TRBJ2-5; D unclear. Germline CDR1 reads DFQATT; CDR2 reads SNEGSKA (reference sequence). V lost 5 bases and J 4 bases, leaving 17 bases between the germline ends. The CDR3 sequence is 14 residues long. The CDR3 region is CSAYPSNSAETQYF. Incomplete CDR3 DNA: TGCAGTGCTTACCCCTCGAACAGTGCAGAGACC.

For this clone: The CDR3 is cut off 3 residues early in the read; its end comes from the germline J gene. J is TRBJ2-7 and V is TRBV15, with 12 positions matching TRBD1. Germline values: CDR1 LNHNV, CDR2 YYDKDF (reference sequence). J was trimmed by 5 bases and V by 5 bases; bases with no gene match: 7. CDR3 length equals 15 residues. The CDR3 spells CATSPHRDRGHEQYF. The CDR3 bases that were read are TGTGCCACCAGCCCTCACCGGGACAGGGGGCACGAG.

Comment on this clone: Coverage ceases 3 residues before the CDR3 finishes, and the germline J gene fills in the end. The rearrangement joins TRBV19 to TRBJ2-7; 7 bases agree with TRBD1. The CDR3 runs to 14 residues. The V gene end was trimmed by 1 base and the J gene end by 1 base; junction bases not matched to a gene: 1. Germline loops: CDR1 LNHDA, CDR2 SQIVND (reference sequence). The covered CDR3 bases are TGTGCCAGTAGTATAGGGACAGGTTCCTACGAG. Its protein product is CASSIGTGSYE. The whole CDR3 sequence is CASSIGTGSYEQYF. The full variable domain, completed using reference TRBV19 and TRBJ2-7, is DGGITQSPKYLFRKEGQNVTLSCEQNLNHDAMYWYRQDPGQGLRLIYYSQIVNDFQKGDIAEGYSVSREKKESFPLTVTSAQKNPTAFYLCASSIGTGSYEQYFGPGTRLTVT.

With regard to this clone: The read ends 3 residues before the CDR3 terminus; that terminus is restored from the germline J gene. The chain employs TRBV28 and TRBJ2-7; TRBD2 matches 8 bases. Losses at the gene ends were 4 bases for V and 1 base for J; bases not matched to a gene: 6. Germline loops: CDR1 MDHEN, CDR2 SYDVKM. CDR3 length equals 15 residues. CDR3 DNA, as far as it was read: TGTGCCAGCAGTTCCGGGACTAGAAGTTCCTACGAG. Translating gives CASSSGTRSSYE. The full CDR3 protein reads CASSSGTRSSYEQYF.